This passage covers 12 T cell receptor beta chains from one sample sequenced in a study of CD8 T cells in ankylosing spondylitis. Each CDR3 protein is one row after TCRdb ran MiXCR on the 5' RACE reads. The sample yields about 240,000 distinct CDR3 sequences, 20% to 30% seen once. Sequenced material: blood, either unsorted or a sorted T cell fraction (not recorded which). These receptors were taken from a male donor with ankylosing spondylitis or in good health (not recorded which).

The chain carries TRBV18 and TRBJ1-5, with D unresolved. Germline CDR1 and CDR2: KGHSH and LQKENI. The CDR3 spans 13 residues. V was shortened by 3 bases and J by 4 bases, with 7 bases between the two germline ends. As DNA, the CDR3 is TGTGCCAGCTCACCGTCTGAGAATCAGCCCCAGCATTTT. The encoded protein is CASSPSENQPQHF.

The chain couples TRBV10-1 to TRBJ1-5; D is uncertain. Germline CDR1 is WNHNN and CDR2 is SYGVQD (reference sequence). Deletions cut 2 bases from V and 6 bases from J, with 5 bases between. The CDR3 consists of 12 residues. CDR3 in amino acids: CASSEASQPQHF. CDR3 coding DNA: TGCGCCAGCAGTGAGGCGTCTCAGCCCCAGCATTTT.

J is TRBJ2-7 and V is TRBV2; a possible D gene is TRBD1 (5 bases). CDR1 and CDR2 (germline): SNHLY, FYNNEI. The CDR3 is 13 amino acids. Trimming pared 5 bases from V and 1 base from J, leaving 9 bases between. CDR3 coding DNA: TGTGCCAGCAGTCAGGGCGGTTCCTACGAGCAGTACTTC. This sequence encodes CASSQGGSYEQYF.

There are many counts of this clonotype. J is TRBJ1-1 and V is TRBV20-1; D possibly corresponds to TRBD1 (6 bases). CDR3 length equals 14 residues. The germline CDR1 and CDR2 sequences are DFQATT and SNEGSKA (reference sequence). V lost 5 bases and J lost 5, with 18 bases in between. CDR3 DNA sequence: TGCAGTGCTGGGGGAGGGGGGCGGCGGACTGAAGCTTTCTTT. Its protein is CSAGGGGRRTEAFF.

This clonotype was recorded only once. The J gene is TRBJ2-5, the V gene TRBV12-3 or TRBV12-4, with D perhaps assigned TRBD1 or TRBD2 (5 bases each). The CDR3 has 14 residues. Trimming took 5 bases from V and 0 from J, leaving 10 bases between them. As DNA, the CDR3 is TGTGCCAGCAGTGACCCGGGACACCAAGAGACCCAGTACTTC. Amino acids: CASSDPGHQETQYF.

There are many counts of this clonotype. V usage is TRBV4-1 and J usage is TRBJ2-6; the D is unclear. There are 15 residues in the CDR3. Germline V lookup: CDR1 MGHRA, CDR2 YSYEKL. The germline V and J ends were trimmed by 0 bases and 0 bases, with 3 bases remaining between them. CDR3: CASSQDSSGANVLTF. The CDR3 DNA reads TGCGCCAGCAGCCAAGACAGCTCTGGGGCCAACGTCCTGACTTTC.

V and J are TRBV11-3 and TRBJ2-2, with D hard to call. Trimming pared 5 bases from V and 7 bases from J, leaving 8 bases between. The germline V gene has CDR1 SGHNT and CDR2 YENEEA. The CDR3 runs to 12 residues. The CDR3, as DNA: TGTGCCAGCAGCGGGCGAAACGGGGAGCTGTTTTTT. Translating gives CASSGRNGELFF.

The chain combines TRBV20-1 with TRBJ2-7; TRBD1 matches 10 bases. J lost 4 bases, V lost 6 bases, and 6 bases had no gene match. The CDR3 sequence is 13 residues long. Germline lookup yields CDR1 DFQATT and CDR2 SNEGSKA (reference sequence). CDR3 residues: CSAAGTGDYEQYF. CDR3 nucleotide sequence: TGCAGTGCGGCCGGGACAGGGGATTACGAGCAGTACTTC.

This clonotype was seen repeatedly, ten times or more. This sequence joins TRBV24-1 and TRBJ2-5; 9 bases are a match to TRBD2. V lost 9 bases to trimming and J lost 5 bases; unmatched junction nucleotides: 15. The V gene's germline CDR1 is KGHDR and CDR2 SFDVKD. The CDR3 sequence is 16 residues long. The chain's CDR3 is CATAPGGASGDETQYF. CDR3 coding DNA: TGTGCCACCGCTCCCGGTGGAGCTAGCGGGGACGAGACCCAGTACTTC.

In its sample, this clonotype was seen many times. The rearrangement joins TRBV4-2 to TRBJ2-1; D remains ambiguous. Germline V CDR1 and CDR2: LGHNA, YNFKEQ. With 0 bases removed from V and 3 bases from J, the gap between germline ends came to 6 bases. The CDR3 has 14 amino acids. This chain's CDR3 is CASSQDPRYNEQFF. CDR3 coding DNA: TGTGCCAGCAGCCAAGATCCCCGCTACAATGAGCAGTTCTTC.

This clonotype was picked up a small number of times. The J gene is TRBJ1-2, the V gene TRBV29-1, with 9 bases fitting TRBD1. With 7 bases clipped from V and 4 bases from J, the junction kept 7 bases outside the gene matches. Germline V CDR1 and CDR2: SQVTM, ANQGSEA. The CDR3 is 13 residues long. DNA of the CDR3: TGCAGCGCACTACAGGGGGCGGTCTATGGCTACACCTTC. This translates into CSALQGAVYGYTF.

V gene TRBV20-1 combines with J gene TRBJ2-7; TRBD1 matches at 7 bases. The CDR3 covers 13 residues. Germline V CDR1 and CDR2: DFQATT, SNEGSKA (reference sequence). The trim removed 4 bases at V and 0 bases at J, leaving 3 bases unmatched. The CDR3 nucleotides are TGCAGTGCTAAGGGACAGAGCTCCTACGAGCAGTACTTC. Its protein product is CSAKGQSSYEQYF.